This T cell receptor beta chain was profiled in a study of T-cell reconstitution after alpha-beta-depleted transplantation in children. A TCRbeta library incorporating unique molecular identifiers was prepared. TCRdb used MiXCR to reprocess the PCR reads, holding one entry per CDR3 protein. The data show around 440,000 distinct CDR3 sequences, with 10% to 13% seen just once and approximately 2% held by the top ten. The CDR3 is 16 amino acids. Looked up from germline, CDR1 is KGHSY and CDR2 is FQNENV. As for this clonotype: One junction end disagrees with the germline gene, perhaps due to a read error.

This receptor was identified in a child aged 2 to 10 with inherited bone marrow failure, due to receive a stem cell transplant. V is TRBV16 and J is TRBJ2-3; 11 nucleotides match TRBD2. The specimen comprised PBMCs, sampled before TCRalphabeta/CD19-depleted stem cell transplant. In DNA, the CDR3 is TGTGCCTGCAGCCAGAGACTAGCGGGATCCACAGATACGCAGTATTTT. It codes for CACSQRLAGSTDTQYF. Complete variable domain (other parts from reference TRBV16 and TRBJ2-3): GEEVAQTPKHLVRGEGQKAKLYCAPIKGHSYVFWYQQVLKNEFKFLISFQNENVFDETGMPKERFSAKCLPNSPCSLEIQATKLEDSAVYFCACSQRLAGSTDTQYFGPGTRLTVL.